The 15 T cell receptor beta chains reported below all come from one sample, sequenced in a study of blood T cells in healthy people across ages. Sample-barcoded 5' priming and a J-beta primer mix drove a second PCR of roughly 6 to 12 cycles. TCRdb passed the 5' RACE reads through MiXCR, listing each CDR3 protein once. The sample yields roughly 560,000 distinct CDR3 sequences, approximately 25% seen once. The sample was also reused in another study, on T cells of mothers and their children.

The source material was blood. These receptors all come from a boy aged 5-17 years in good health.

V gene TRBV7-3 combines with J gene TRBJ2-5; D call uncertain. This CDR3 has 14 amino acids. Trimming cost V 0 bases and J 5 bases, with 10 bases left between them. Per germline, CDR1 SGHTA and CDR2 FQGTGA. DNA for the CDR3: TGTGCCAGCAGCTTAACTGGGCCGCGGGAGACCCAGTACTTC. This sequence encodes CASSLTGPRETQYF.

This clonotype was detected only once. V and J are TRBV9 and TRBJ1-2; D is uncertain. Germline CDR1 reads SGDLS; CDR2 reads YYNGEE. V was pared by 0 bases and J by 0 bases, with 9 bases between. The CDR3 contains 15 residues. The CDR3 DNA reads TGTGCCAGCAGCGTAGCCCCGGGAACTAACTATGGCTACACCTTC. This encodes CASSVAPGTNYGYTF.

V is TRBV18 and J is TRBJ2-1; TRBD2 matches at 7 bases. The CDR3 extends over 14 amino acids. The V and J ends lost 6 bases and 5 bases, in that order; junction bases with no gene match: 7. CDR1 is KGHSH, CDR2 LQKENI, per germline. The CDR3 loop is CASSWERGNNEQFF. For the CDR3, the DNA is TGTGCCAGCTCCTGGGAGCGGGGAAACAATGAGCAGTTCTTC.

This sequence joins TRBV7-8 and TRBJ2-7, with TRBD1 matching 11 bases. CDR1 SGHVS and CDR2 FQNEAQ come from the germline V gene. This CDR3 is 13 amino acids long. V was pared by 5 bases and J by 6 bases, with 3 bases of the junction left unmatched. This chain's CDR3 is CASSMGQGGEQYF. CDR3 sequence (DNA): TGTGCCAGCAGCATGGGACAGGGGGGCGAGCAGTACTTC.

This clonotype showed up just a few times. The V call is TRBV4-1, the J call TRBJ2-5; D is unclear. The CDR3 has 13 amino acids. Trimming cost V 3 bases and J 5 bases, with 10 bases left between them. The germline gives CDR1 MGHRA, CDR2 YSYEKL. CDR3 in amino acids: CASSHSQWETQYF. In nucleotides, the CDR3 is TGCGCCAGCAGCCACAGCCAGTGGGAGACCCAGTACTTC.

This clonotype was recorded a few times. J is TRBJ1-1 and V is TRBV10-3; D gene uncertain. CDR1 is ENHRY, CDR2 SYGVKD, per germline. The CDR3 spans 17 residues. Trimming removed 4 bases from V and 0 bases from J, with 18 bases in between. CDR3 in amino acids: CAISGKWEKEMNTEAFF. Here the CDR3 DNA reads TGTGCCATCAGTGGGAAGTGGGAGAAAGAAATGAACACTGAAGCTTTCTTT.

This rearrangement joins TRBV15 to TRBJ1-4, with unresolved D. Trimming took 0 bases from V and 5 from J, leaving 10 bases between them. The CDR3 runs to 15 residues. Per the germline V gene, CDR1 is LNHNV and CDR2 is YYDKDF (reference sequence). CDR3 residues: CATSRDVAGNEKLFF. CDR3 nucleotide sequence: TGTGCCACCAGCAGAGATGTTGCGGGGAATGAAAAACTGTTTTTT. The whole variable domain, filled in from reference TRBV15 and TRBJ1-4, reads DAMVIQNPRYQVTQFGKPVTLSCSQTLNHNVMYWYQQKSSQAPKLLFHYYDKDFNNEADTPDNFQSRRPNTSFCFLDIRSPGLGDTAMYLCATSRDVAGNEKLFFGSGTQLSVL.

The gene calls are TRBV20-1 and TRBJ1-2, with 7 positions matching TRBD1. The junction had 14 bases not matched to a gene; V was cut back by 0 bases and J by 4 bases. The CDR3 loop spans 17 amino acids. CDR1 is DFQATT and CDR2 is SNEGSKA in the germline V gene (reference sequence). CDR3 bases: TGCAGTGCTAGAGATCTGGTTGATCAGGGGGGTTTCTATGGCTACACCTTC. Its protein is CSARDLVDQGGFYGYTF.

The V and J genes are TRBV28 and TRBJ2-5; 8 nucleotides align to TRBD2. CDR1 is MDHEN, CDR2 SYDVKM, per germline. Trimming removed 7 bases from V and 2 bases from J; junction bases left unmatched: 12. This CDR3 is 16 amino acids long. CDR3 nucleotides: TGTGCCAGCACAAAAATCGGGGGGGCCGGGCAAGAGACCCAGTACTTC. It codes for CASTKIGGAGQETQYF.

The chain couples TRBV5-1 to TRBJ2-3; D possibly corresponds to TRBD1 (6 bases). The CDR3 totals 16 residues. V lost 1 base and J 1 base, leaving 13 bases between the germline ends. Per the germline V gene, CDR1 is SGHRS and CDR2 is YFSETQ. The CDR3 DNA is TGCGCCAGCAGCTTGACAGGGAGCTCCCGCACAGATACGCAGTATTTT. It translates to CASSLTGSSRTDTQYF.

This clonotype was observed a few times. The chain combines TRBV16 with TRBJ2-5; D call uncertain. Trimming pared 1 base from V and 0 bases from J, leaving 21 bases between. CDR1 and CDR2 (germline): KGHSY, FQNENV. This CDR3 has 19 amino acids. This chain's CDR3 is CASSQWAELSAADQETQYF. Written as DNA, the CDR3 is TGTGCCAGCAGCCAATGGGCGGAGTTGTCTGCCGCCGACCAAGAGACCCAGTACTTC.

This chain joins TRBV9 and TRBJ1-2, with D perhaps matching TRBD1 (5 bases). The germline CDR1 and CDR2 sequences are SGDLS and YYNGEE. The CDR3 is 15 amino acids. V lost 3 bases, J lost 5 bases, and 17 bases lay in between. CDR3 region: CASSAGAGTDYGYTF. As DNA, the CDR3 is TGTGCCAGCAGCGCCGGCGCCGGGACGGATTATGGCTACACCTTC.

This clonotype was detected a few times. This chain connects TRBV13 to TRBJ2-2; the D gene could be TRBD1 or TRBD2 (6 bases each). CDR3 length: 18 amino acids. V lost 5 bases to trimming and J lost 3 bases, with 22 bases between them. CDR1 and CDR2 (germline): PRHDT, FYEKMQ (reference sequence). The CDR3 is CASSPGVGLLTDTGELFF. In DNA, the CDR3 is TGTGCCAGCAGCCCAGGGGTGGGACTCCTCACCGACACCGGGGAGCTGTTTTTT. Combining the CDR3 with reference TRBV13 and TRBJ2-2 gives the whole variable domain AAGVIQSPRHLIKEKRETATLKCYPIPRHDTVYWYQQGPGQDPQFLISFYEKMQSDKGSIPDRFSAQQFSDYHSELNMSSLELGDSALYFCASSPGVGLLTDTGELFFGEGSRLTVL.

This clonotype was counted ten times or more. The rearrangement links TRBV7-9 to TRBJ2-1; 11 nucleotides align to TRBD2. V shed 1 base, J shed 4 bases, and the junction held 0 bases outside the gene matches. Looked up from germline, CDR1 is SEHNR and CDR2 is FQNEAQ (reference sequence). This CDR3 is 15 amino acids long. The DNA of the CDR3 is TGTGCCAGCAGCTTAGTAGCGGGGGGGTACAATGAGCAGTTCTTC. This codes for CASSLVAGGYNEQFF.

The table lists this clonotype with a few counts. This chain uses TRBV29-1 with TRBJ2-7, with 9 positions matching TRBD2. V was pared by 0 bases and J by 4 bases, with 13 bases of the junction left unmatched. Germline CDR1 SQVTM, CDR2 ANQGSEA. This CDR3 is built from 17 residues. The CDR3 here is CSVEEFEGGSGGYEQYF. The CDR3 DNA is TGCAGCGTTGAAGAGTTTGAGGGTGGTAGCGGGGGATACGAGCAGTACTTC.